This T cell receptor (beta chain) was found in a study of neurological immune-mediated disorders. Per the germline V gene, CDR1 is LGHNA and CDR2 is YNFKEQ. CDR3 size: 15 residues. Trimming pared 1 base from V and 1 base from J, leaving 9 bases between. TCRdb reanalysed the 5' RACE reads using MiXCR and keeps one entry per CDR3 protein. The data contain around 90,000 distinct CDR3 sequences, around 14% of them singletons. Time point noted: longitudinal time-point 2. The study built unsorted libraries from 2 million PBMCs kept at -80 C. This clonotype has ten or more counts. The material sequenced was PBMCs. The V call is TRBV4-2, the J call TRBJ2-3; the D gene is possibly TRBD1 (6 bases). The TCR was taken from a female donor with HTLV-1-associated myelopathy (HAM/TSP). CDR3 region: CASSQGTEGTDTQYF. CDR3 DNA: TGTGCCAGCAGCCAAGGGACAGAAGGCACAGATACGCAGTATTTT.